This T cell receptor (beta chain) was recovered during a study of blood T cells in healthy people across ages. Findings and limits, study-wide: Long-lived donors exceeded aged donors in naive CD4+ cells and diversity.

A second PCR, run for roughly 7 to 12 cycles, used a sample-barcoded 5' primer plus a J-beta primer mix. TCRdb re-analysed the 5' RACE reads in MiXCR, keeping a single row per CDR3 protein. This sample carries roughly 1.5 million distinct CDR3 sequences, roughly 43% of them seen once, and the ten largest clones take over 3.5%. Each donor's blood draw was 7.5 to 10 milliliters of peripheral blood. Samples each had at least 5 micrograms of total RNA extracted. Comments on this clonotype: Its specificity is unknown.

Germline loops: CDR1 KGHDR, CDR2 SFDVKD. The CDR3 totals 15 residues. Trimming left V 3 bases short and J 4 bases short, with 12 bases between. This TCR was sampled from a woman aged 18 to 35 in good health. The rearrangement joins TRBV24-1 to TRBJ2-1, with a possible D match to TRBD1 (5 bases). Sample: blood. This chain's CDR3 is CATSDVLGDYNEQFF. The CDR3 nucleotides are TGTGCCACCAGTGATGTTCTAGGGGATTACAATGAGCAGTTCTTC.